This TCR beta chain was documented in a study of blood T cell repertoires in COVID-19. On the study more broadly: COVID-19 samples, acute and convalescent, were from the United States, Italy and Spain. PBMCs, B-cell-depleted T cells, or T cells provided the cDNA or gDNA that made up the material.

V was trimmed by 4 bases and J by 0 bases, leaving 10 bases between them. Germline CDR1 KGHSH, CDR2 LQKENI. CDR3 length: 15 residues. In the authors' methods: It was from reference gene primer amplification that nucleated cell counts were estimated. The assay was immunoSEQ multiplex PCR, and TCRdb's table has in-frame clones only and misses some. D and trimming were read from the DNA, whereas the V and J calls and clone size are those reported in that table. The data show roughly 100,000 clones, 84% seen once. This receptor was obtained from a middle-aged man with active or convalescent COVID-19. The sample taken for sequencing was peripheral blood. The V call is TRBV18, the J call TRBJ1-5; maybe TRBD1 (6 bases). CDR3 coding DNA: TGTGCCAGCTCACGGACAGATTATAGCAATCAGCCCCAGCATTTT. Translated: CASSRTDYSNQPQHF.